These 15 T cell receptor beta chains were all obtained from the same sample, sequenced in a study of blood T cell repertoires in COVID-19. Profiling relied on immunoSEQ multiplex PCR, and the TCRdb table lists in-frame clones only, not all of them. This table has some 260,000 clones, roughly 85% appearing once. Material: peripheral blood. Every receptor here comes from a woman between 18 and 29 years old with acute or convalescent COVID-19.

The chain has TRBV7-2 and TRBJ2-7; 8 bases map to TRBD1. Unmatched junction bases numbered 12, after V lost 5 bases and J lost 3 bases. The CDR3 covers 16 residues. Looked up from germline, CDR1 is SGHTA and CDR2 is FQGNSA. The CDR3 reads CASSLGQGRLVYEQYF. In DNA form, the CDR3 reads TGTGCCAGCAGCCTCGGACAGGGAAGATTAGTCTACGAGCAGTACTTC. The entire variable domain, with the rest obtained from reference TRBV7-2 and TRBJ2-7, is as follows: GAGVSQSPSNKVTEKGKDVELRCDPISGHTALYWYRQSLGQGLEFLIYFQGNSAPDKSGLPSDRFSAERTGGSVSTLTIQRTQQEDSAVYLCASSLGQGRLVYEQYFGPGTRLTVT.

J is TRBJ2-7 and V is TRBV28, with 10 bases identical to TRBD2. Germline CDR1 is MDHEN and CDR2 is SYDVKM. The CDR3 totals 15 residues. Trimming at V came to 5 bases and at J to 9 bases, leaving 13 bases not matched to a gene. The CDR3 reads CASSRRLAGEKRQYF. Here the CDR3 DNA reads TGTGCCAGCAGTCGCCGGCTAGCGGGAGAGAAGAGGCAGTACTTC.

This rearrangement joins TRBV6-5 to TRBJ2-6; no clear D gene. The CDR3 totals 15 residues. Trimming took 5 bases from V and 2 from J, leaving 10 bases between them. Germline loops: CDR1 MNHEY, CDR2 SVGAGI. CDR3 bases: TGTGCCAGCAGTCCCCCGTTCGCTGGGGCCAACGTCCTGACTTTC. Translation gives CASSPPFAGANVLTF.

The CDR3 DNA reads TGTGCCAGCAGCCCGCCGGGACTAGCGGGAGCAGTCGGGGAGCTGTTTTTT. Translated: CASSPPGLAGAVGELFF. The chain is built from TRBV7-2 and TRBJ2-2; 14 positions agree with TRBD2. The germline V gene encodes CDR1 SGHTA and CDR2 FQGNSA. CDR3 length: 17 residues. Trimming cost V 5 bases and J 7 bases; bases outside gene matches: 9.

Details on this clone: Other DNA sequences within the sample encode an identical CDR3. The chain joins TRBV30 to TRBJ1-3; D uncertain. V lost 2 bases and J lost 0, with 5 bases in between. The CDR3 has 13 residues. Germline V gene lookup returns CDR1 GTSNPN and CDR2 SVGIG (reference sequence). The CDR3, as DNA: TGTGCCTGGAGTTTCAGCTCTGGAAACACCATATATTTT. This gives the protein CAWSFSSGNTIYF.

V is TRBV23-1 and J is TRBJ1-1; TRBD1 agrees at 11 bases. TRBV23-1 is annotated as an ORF whose role is uncertain. The ends lost 3 bases at V and 6 bases at J; junction bases unmatched: 9. The CDR3 is made up of 16 amino acids. The CDR3 region has the DNA TGCGCCAGCAGTCACCGCGGACAGGGGGCATCTTCTGAAGCTTTCTTT. This codes for CASSHRGQGASSEAFF.

This chain connects TRBV7-2 to TRBJ2-1, with 10 bases aligning to TRBD2. Germline CDR1 reads SGHTA; CDR2 reads FQGNSA. The CDR3 extends over 19 amino acids. V dropped 4 bases and J dropped 12; count of bases not matched to a gene: 24. The CDR3: CASSSPRLAGPQSAARQFF. In nucleotides, the CDR3 is TGTGCCAGCAGCTCTCCCCGACTAGCGGGCCCACAAAGCGCCGCCCGGCAGTTCTTC.

The rearrangement links TRBV28 to TRBJ1-5; 9 bases are a match to TRBD1. J lost 6 bases, V lost 5 bases, and 11 bases had no gene match. Germline assignment: CDR1 MDHEN and CDR2 SYDVKM. The CDR3 runs to 16 residues. Written as DNA, the CDR3 is TGTGCCAGCAGTCGACAACAGGGGGCTGTCGGTCAGCCCCAGCATTTT. It is translated as CASSRQQGAVGQPQHF. Complete variable domain (other parts from reference TRBV28 and TRBJ1-5): DVKVTQSSRYLVKRTGEKVFLECVQDMDHENMFWYRQDPGLGLRLIYFSYDVKMKEKGDIPEGYSVSREKKERFSLILESASTNQTSMYLCASSRQQGAVGQPQHFGDGTRLSIL.

The table lists this clone with a count of one. The chain recombines TRBV5-1 with TRBJ1-2; TRBD1 aligns across 8 bases. Germline V gives CDR1 SGHRS, CDR2 YFSETQ. The junction had 6 bases not matched to a gene; V was cut back by 1 base and J by 4 bases. This CDR3 spans 15 amino acids. CDR3 in DNA: TGCGCCAGCAGCTTGTTGTCGGGACAGGTCTATGGCTACACCTTC. Protein sequence: CASSLLSGQVYGYTF.

This chain connects TRBV2 to TRBJ1-1; no reliable D call. The CDR3 loop spans 13 amino acids. Trimming removed 8 bases at V and 2 bases at J, with 12 bases between. CDR1 and CDR2 from the germline V gene are SNHLY and FYNNEI. The CDR3 loop reads CASHLGGNTEAFF. CDR3 nucleotide sequence: TGTGCCAGCCATCTAGGCGGCAACACTGAAGCTTTCTTT.

The chain uses TRBV28 and TRBJ2-7; 9 bases match TRBD2. V was pared by 7 bases and J by 4 bases, with 23 bases of the junction left unmatched. Germline assignment: CDR1 MDHEN and CDR2 SYDVKM. The CDR3 runs to 19 residues. The CDR3 spells CASTGTGTESGRRLYEQYF. The DNA for the CDR3 is TGTGCCAGCACGGGGACCGGGACCGAAAGCGGGAGGAGGCTGTACGAGCAGTACTTC.

This clone was seen just once. J is TRBJ1-2 and V is TRBV7-9; no definite D call. The CDR3 covers 12 residues. Trimming pared 6 bases from V and 2 bases from J, leaving 7 bases between. Per germline, CDR1 SEHNR and CDR2 FQNEAQ (reference sequence). CDR3 coding DNA: TGTGCCAGCAGGCGACAAAACTATGGCTACACCTTC. This translates into CASRRQNYGYTF.

The chain recombines TRBV29-1 with TRBJ1-3, with D hard to call. The CDR3 has 13 residues. The germline CDR1 and CDR2 sequences are SQVTM and ANQGSEA. V lost 1 base and J 2 bases, leaving 6 bases between the germline ends. CDR3 amino acids: CSVEGAPGNTIYF. CDR3 nucleotides: TGCAGCGTTGAAGGGGCGCCTGGAAACACCATATATTTT.

In its sample, this clone was seen a few times. The chain employs TRBV6-2 or TRBV6-3 and TRBJ1-2; no clear D gene. The germline V and J ends were trimmed by 2 bases and 6 bases, with 7 bases remaining between them. This CDR3 contains 12 residues. In germline, CDR1 is MNHEY, CDR2 SVGEGT. This CDR3 is CASSYLTDGYTF. The CDR3 region has the DNA TGTGCCAGCAGTTACCTGACTGATGGCTACACCTTC.

A word on this clone: Distinct nucleotide sequences in the sample also encode this CDR3. This chain joins TRBV5-1 and TRBJ2-1; 12 positions agree with TRBD2. CDR1 and CDR2 (germline): SGHRS, YFSETQ. There are 15 residues in the CDR3. With 0 bases clipped from V and 8 bases from J, the junction kept 3 bases outside the gene matches. The CDR3 DNA reads TGCGCCAGCAGCTTGGGACTAGCGGGAGTCGATGAGCAGTTCTTC. This translates into CASSLGLAGVDEQFF.